The rows below give T cell receptor beta chains drawn from one sample of a study of T cells in Graves' hyperthyroidism and ophthalmopathy. Using its own MiXCR run on the multiplex PCR reads, TCRdb lists one record per CDR3 protein. The data hold 250,000 to 350,000 distinct CDR3 sequences, with over 15% observed a single time. Sample: blood. These receptor sequences come from a woman in her sixties or seventies with Graves' ophthalmopathy. Both conserved end residues are part of each CDR3. The order of the fields is CDR3 DNA, CDR3 protein, CDR3 length, D gene, V gene, clone size, J gene. The D gene is left open where the match is weak. Expanded clones get a size class; other rows say once, few or many, or leave the size out.

TGTGCCACCAGGGGGCCGGGGGTTCAAGAGACCCAGTACTTC CATRGPGVQETQYF 14 NA TRBV24-1 few TRBJ2-5
TGTGCCAGCAGAGCGAGGGGCTCTGGGGCCAACGTCCTGACTTTC CASRARGSGANVLTF 15 NA TRBV6-1 few TRBJ2-6
TGTGCCAGTAGTCGACAGGGAGAGGCTGAAGCTTTCTTT CASSRQGEAEAFF 13 TRBD1 TRBV19 NA TRBJ1-1
TGTGCCAGCAGTGAAAGGGGGCCTAACTATGGCTACACCTTC CASSERGPNYGYTF 14 TRBD1 TRBV2 many TRBJ1-2
TGTGCCAGCAGCAGTGACAGGGGAGAATTGTACAATGAGCAGTTCTTC CASSSDRGELYNEQFF 16 TRBD1 TRBV5-6 NA TRBJ2-1
TGTGCCAGCAGCTTGACAGCTTATAATTCACCCCTCCACTTT CASSLTAYNSPLHF 14 NA TRBV28 many TRBJ1-6
TGTGCCAGCAGCCAAGAGTACGGCGGGGGGGTTCGCGAGCAGTACTTC CASSQEYGGGVREQYF 16 TRBD2 TRBV4-2 many TRBJ2-7
TGTGCCAGCAGCCCCGACTCTCAGCGGTATGGCTACACCTTC CASSPDSQRYGYTF 14 NA TRBV5-4 few TRBJ1-2
TGTGCCAGCAGCTTAGCCGGGGGAGCTCCCTACGAGCAGTACTTC CASSLAGGAPYEQYF 15 NA TRBV7-9 many TRBJ2-7
TGCGCCAGCAGCCCAGGGACTTCGGGCTGGGAGCAGTACTTC CASSPGTSGWEQYF 14 NA TRBV5-1 many TRBJ2-7
TGTGCCAGCAGTCACACCTCCTACGAGCAGTACTTC CASSHTSYEQYF 12 NA TRBV27 many TRBJ2-7
TGTGCCAGCAGTTCCCGGACAGGTGGTGGTTTCACTGAAGCTTTCTTT CASSSRTGGGFTEAFF 16 TRBD1 TRBV27 many TRBJ1-1
TGTGCCAGCAGTCGACAGGGTGGGGAGACCCAGTACTTC CASSRQGGETQYF 13 TRBD1 TRBV9 many TRBJ2-5
TGTGCCAGCAGCCCCAGGTGGGGGAGGGCCCTACCCGGGGAGCTGTTTTTT CASSPRWGRALPGELFF 17 TRBD2 TRBV5-6 few TRBJ2-2
TGCGCCAGCAGCTTGGGGACAGGGATCACTGAAGCTTTCTTT CASSLGTGITEAFF 14 TRBD1 TRBV5-1 NA TRBJ1-1
TGCGCCAGCAGCCAAGGAGGAGGTTATGCCTACAATGAGCAGTTCTTC CASSQGGGYAYNEQFF 16 NA TRBV4-3 many TRBJ2-1
TGTGCCAGCAGCTGGGGACAGACTAACTATGGCTACACCTTC CASSWGQTNYGYTF 14 TRBD1 TRBV6-2/TRBV6-3 NA TRBJ1-2
TGTGCCACCCACGGGCGGTTGTACAGGGAGGATTCTGAAGCTTTCTTT CATHGRLYREDSEAFF 16 NA TRBV7-8 NA TRBJ1-1
TGTGCCAGCAGTTTAGGCCCGGGACAGAACACTGAAGCTTTCTTT CASSLGPGQNTEAFF 15 NA TRBV12-3/TRBV12-4 many TRBJ1-1
TGTGCCAGCAGTCTAGGACGAGGTCAGCCCCAGCATTTT CASSLGRGQPQHF 13 NA TRBV27 many TRBJ1-5
TGTGCCAGCAGGGGCACACAGGGACAGGCGAACACTGAAGCTTTCTTT CASRGTQGQANTEAFF 16 TRBD1 TRBV28 many TRBJ1-1
TGTGCCAGCAGCTTCCCAGGGCCCTACAATGAGCAGTTCTTC CASSFPGPYNEQFF 14 NA TRBV7-2 many TRBJ2-1
TGTGCCAGTGGTATGGAAAAAGGGGAGACCCAGTACTTC CASGMEKGETQYF 13 NA TRBV19 few TRBJ2-5
TGTGCCAGCAGACCAGGACAGGGGTTGGGTGGCTACACCTTC CASRPGQGLGGYTF 14 TRBD1 TRBV28 many TRBJ1-2